This TCR beta chain emerged from a study of cytomegalovirus exposure and HLA in healthy donors. Notes on the study in general: Most observed TCR sequences were rare, whereas some public TCRs were detected in many donors. Diagnosis of cytomegalovirus status made by the classifier reportedly showed high specificity and sensitivity.

Among the 110 or so subjects of the validation cohort, separate from the approximately 660-subject first cohort, were the donors. V was pared by 7 bases and J by 5 bases, with 11 bases between. The germline V gene encodes CDR1 MNHNS and CDR2 SASEGT. This CDR3 region has 12 residues. TCRdb's table, derived via immunoSEQ multiplex PCR, lists solely in-frame clones and lacks some. The data contain 55,000 to 75,000 clones, around 93% of them singletons. Remarks on this clone: What it binds is not known.

The gene calls are TRBV6-1 and TRBJ1-1, with a weak D call TRBD1 (5 bases). Sequencing input: PBMCs. The clonotype comes from a woman under 30 in good health and CMV-seropositive. The CDR3 here is CASIGGGTEAFF. In nucleotides, the CDR3 is TGTGCCAGCATCGGGGGGGGGACTGAAGCTTTCTTT.